The entry below describes one T cell receptor beta chain. Its target is not known. The sample comes from a study of identical twins. Study results and limitations: The conclusions drew on cross-sectional statistical analysis instead of tracking the same donors. In zero-insertion analyses, partial confounding could arise from invariant MAIT and iNKT cells. Within twin pairs, the out-of-frame alpha sequences they shared showed excess low generation probability.

V lost 7 bases to trimming and J lost 7 bases, with 14 bases between them. CDR3 size: 13 residues. Per the germline V gene, CDR1 is DFQATT and CDR2 is SNEGSKA (reference sequence). Carrying unique molecular identifiers, the cDNA also gained a universal primer site through template switching. TCRdb called the 5' RACE reads again in MiXCR, with one record for every CDR3 protein. The table has about 1.7 million distinct CDR3 sequences, around 33% seen once. The specimen sequenced was cord blood. The rearrangement joins TRBV20-1 to TRBJ1-6, with unresolved D. The receptor was isolated from a newborn girl in good health. The CDR3 region has the DNA TGCAGTGGATCGGCTGTCCGAAATTCACCCCTCCACTTT. Translating it yields CSGSAVRNSPLHF.